The 29 T cell receptor beta chains below all came from one sample that was sequenced in a study of T cells in Graves' hyperthyroidism and ophthalmopathy. There were TCR beta CDR3 regions amplified from RNA transcripts. An initial round of RT-PCR targeting the TCR CDR3 relied on the HTBI primer set. TCRdb independently ran MiXCR on the multiplex PCR reads; one entry per CDR3 protein. The sample records tens of thousands of distinct CDR3 sequences, more than 40% being singletons. Sample: peripheral blood or thyroid tissue (not recorded which). The receptors were gathered from a woman aged 50 to 60 with Graves' hyperthyroidism.

This chain links TRBV14 with TRBJ2-7, with TRBD2 matching over 12 bases. The V gene end was trimmed by 4 bases and the J gene end by 4 bases; junction bases not matched to a gene: 2. The CDR3 sequence is 14 residues long. CDR1 and CDR2 from the germline V gene are SGHDN and FVKESK. The CDR3 is CASSRTSGKYEQYF. CDR3 bases: TGTGCCAGCAGCCGGACTAGCGGGAAGTACGAGCAGTACTTC.

Ten or more counts support this clonotype. The CDR3 spells CSARAVLRAGVGYGYTF. The DNA for the CDR3 is TGCAGTGCTAGAGCCGTCCTTAGGGCGGGGGTGGGATATGGCTACACCTTC. This chain connects TRBV20-1 to TRBJ1-2; D may be TRBD1 (5 bases). The germline V gene encodes CDR1 DFQATT and CDR2 SNEGSKA (reference sequence). The V end was cut by 1 base, the J end by 5 bases, with 23 bases between. CDR3 length: 17 amino acids.

This clonotype showed up many times. The chain has TRBV10-3 and TRBJ2-2, with TRBD2 matching 12 bases. Germline V CDR1 and CDR2: ENHRY, SYGVKD. Trimming at V came to 8 bases and at J to 6 bases, leaving 7 bases not matched to a gene. The CDR3 has 15 residues. The CDR3 sequence: CAISTSGSSSGELFF. DNA of the CDR3: TGTGCCATCTCGACTAGCGGGAGTAGCTCCGGGGAGCTGTTTTTT.

Note on this clonotype: The germline gene is not matched at one end of the junction; a read error may be the cause. The gene calls are TRBV9 and TRBJ1-2; TRBD1 agrees at 7 bases. This CDR3 has 13 residues. Germline CDR1 and CDR2: SGDLS and YYNGEE. DNA of the CDR3: TGTGCCAGCAGCGTAGGAGGGGGCCATGGCTACACATTC. This translates into CASSVGGGHGYTF. Full variable domain (remainder filled in from reference TRBV9 and TRBJ1-2): DSGVTQTPKHLITATGQRVTLRCSPRSGDLSVYWYQQSLDQGLQFLIQYYNGEERAKGNILERFSAQQFPDLHSELNLSSLELGDSALYFCASSVGGGHGYTFGSGTRLTVV.

This clonotype appeared many times. The J gene is TRBJ2-3, the V gene TRBV5-4; possible D gene TRBD1, 5 bases. Trimming removed 6 bases from V and 1 base from J, with 18 bases in between. Looked up from germline, CDR1 is SGHNT and CDR2 is YYREEE (reference sequence). This CDR3 is 16 amino acids long. The CDR3 nucleotides are TGTGCCAGCACCCCCGGGCCCTTACAGGGCACAGATACGCAGTATTTT. Its protein is CASTPGPLQGTDTQYF.

This clonotype has at least ten counts. The gene calls are TRBV4-1 and TRBJ1-1; 7 bases agree with TRBD1. The CDR3 contains 15 residues. V lost 4 bases and J lost 3; bases outside the gene matches: 8. Looked up from germline, CDR1 is MGHRA and CDR2 is YSYEKL. CDR3 nucleotides: TGCGCCAGCAGCCCCGGGACAGCCTGGGACACTGAAGCTTTCTTT. It codes for CASSPGTAWDTEAFF.

The V call is TRBV20-1, the J call TRBJ1-2, with 10 bases that match TRBD1. Trimming took 5 bases from V and 4 from J; bases not matched to a gene: 7. The germline V gene encodes CDR1 DFQATT and CDR2 SNEGSKA (reference sequence). The CDR3 consists of 14 residues. The CDR3: CSARPWDRGYGYTF. The CDR3 DNA is TGCAGTGCTCGCCCCTGGGACAGGGGCTATGGCTACACCTTC.

Concerning this clonotype itself: One base away lies a much larger clone, so this may be a sequencing read error. The chain uses TRBV4-2 and TRBJ2-3, with 7 positions matching TRBD1. This CDR3 spans 15 amino acids. Germline CDR1 reads LGHNA; CDR2 reads YNFKEQ. DNA of the CDR3: TGTGCCAGCAGCCACCCGGGACAGAGCACAGATACGCAGTGTTTT. Its protein product is CASSHPGQSTDTQCF.

Turning to this clonotype: A much larger clone lies a single base off, so this may be a read error. This CDR3 is missing its conserved last phenylalanine or tryptophan, likely due to a read error. The V gene is TRBV30, the J gene TRBJ1-1; D unclear. With 1 base removed from V and 4 bases from J, the gap between germline ends came to 7 bases. The germline CDR1 and CDR2 sequences are GTSNPN and SVGIG (reference sequence). There are 12 residues in the CDR3. CDR3 nucleotide sequence: TGTGCCTGGAGTGCGGCCGGCACTGAAGCTTTCTCT. Encoded protein: CAWSAAGTEAFS.

This clonotype was counted between two and nine times. The CDR3 is CAISAQGSQPQHF. The CDR3, as DNA: TGTGCCATCAGTGCGCAGGGGAGTCAGCCCCAGCATTTT. The V gene is TRBV10-3, the J gene TRBJ1-5; D perhaps matches TRBD1 (6 bases). The CDR3 has 13 residues. Trimming left V 4 bases short and J 6 bases short, with 10 bases between. Germline values: CDR1 ENHRY, CDR2 SYGVKD.

This chain connects TRBV10-3 to TRBJ1-2; 7 nucleotides align to TRBD1. The length of the CDR3 is 16 residues. Trimming removed 6 bases from V and 1 base from J; junction bases left unmatched: 11. Germline-derived CDR1 and CDR2 are ENHRY and SYGVKD. CDR3 amino acids: CAIRAAGGESNYGYTF. DNA of the CDR3: TGTGCCATCAGGGCCGCAGGGGGGGAAAGTAACTATGGCTACACCTTC.

The J gene is TRBJ2-7, the V gene TRBV3-1; 14 nucleotides line up with TRBD2. After removal of 3 bases from V and 3 bases from J, the junction contained 4 bases not matched to a gene. Germline assignment: CDR1 LGHDT and CDR2 YNNKEL (reference sequence). The CDR3 runs 16 residues. CDR3 DNA sequence: TGTGCCAGCAGCCATTTGGGACTAGCGGGAGACTACGAGCAGTACTTC. This gives the protein CASSHLGLAGDYEQYF.

This clonotype was recorded at least ten times. The chain recombines TRBV7-6 with TRBJ2-7, with D unclear. The CDR3 has 12 amino acids. The V end was cut by 5 bases, the J end by 2 bases, with 7 bases between. Germline CDR1 SGHVS, CDR2 FNYEAQ. CDR3 DNA sequence: TGTGCCAGCAGCGCCGGACCCTACGAGCAGTACTTC. Encoded protein: CASSAGPYEQYF.

This chain links TRBV11-2 with TRBJ2-7, with D possibly being TRBD1 (5 bases). Germline CDR1 is SGHAT and CDR2 is FQNNGV. This CDR3 contains 14 residues. V lost 1 base and J 6 bases, leaving 13 bases between the germline ends. The CDR3 DNA sequence: TGTGCCAGCAGCTTAGGTCAGGGCGTGGGCGAGCAGTACTTC. It yields the protein CASSLGQGVGEQYF. Combining the CDR3 with reference TRBV11-2 and TRBJ2-7 gives the whole variable domain EAGVAQSPRYKIIEKRQSVAFWCNPISGHATLYWYQQILGQGPKLLIQFQNNGVVDDSQLPKDRFSAERLKGVDSTLKIQPAKLEDSAVYLCASSLGQGVGEQYFGPGTRLTVT.

This clonotype came up many times. The chain employs TRBV10-3 and TRBJ1-4, with a tentative D call TRBD1 (6 bases). V was trimmed by 2 bases and J by 7 bases, leaving 11 bases between them. Germline V lookup: CDR1 ENHRY, CDR2 SYGVKD. The length of the CDR3 is 14 residues. The CDR3 bases are TGTGCCATCAGTGAGAGGGGGGCAGGTGAAAAACTGTTTTTT. Protein product: CAISERGAGEKLFF.

This clonotype has only a few counts. The V gene is TRBV28, the J gene TRBJ1-6; D gene uncertain. V was cut by 2 bases and J by 7 bases, with 12 bases left in between. CDR1 is MDHEN, CDR2 SYDVKM, per germline. The CDR3 contains 15 residues. The DNA of the CDR3 is TGTGCCAGCAGTTTAGCCCGGAGCCTCAATTCACCCCTCCACTTT. Translating gives CASSLARSLNSPLHF.

The V call is TRBV6-2 or TRBV6-3, the J call TRBJ1-1, with D perhaps matching TRBD1 (6 bases). Trimming cost V 3 bases and J 1 base, with 9 bases left between them. The CDR3 runs 14 residues. CDR1 is MNHEY and CDR2 is SVGEGT in the germline V gene. CDR3 region: CASSYGGRNTEAFF. DNA of the CDR3: TGTGCCAGCAGTTATGGGGGGCGGAACACTGAAGCTTTCTTT.

V and J are TRBV20-1 and TRBJ2-5; D ambiguous. Germline lookup yields CDR1 DFQATT and CDR2 SNEGSKA (reference sequence). V shed 3 bases and J shed 5 bases, with 7 bases lying between them. The CDR3 is 11 residues long. The CDR3 is CSASVGETQYF. The CDR3 DNA sequence: TGCAGTGCTAGTGTGGGGGAGACCCAGTACTTC.

The sample holds a few counts of this clonotype. The V gene is TRBV7-9, the J gene TRBJ2-3, with TRBD2 matching 9 bases. The V gene end was trimmed by 0 bases and the J gene end by 1 base; junction bases not matched to a gene: 2. This CDR3 has 16 residues. CDR1 is SEHNR, CDR2 FQNEAQ, per germline (reference sequence). The CDR3 protein is CASSLARLAGTDTQYF. The CDR3, as DNA: TGTGCCAGCAGCTTAGCGCGACTAGCGGGCACAGATACGCAGTATTTT.

Only a few counts were recorded for this clonotype. CDR3 nucleotide sequence: TGTGCCACCAGCAGAGGTAGCGACTCCTACGAGCAGTACTTC. Its translation: CATSRGSDSYEQYF. The chain joins TRBV15 to TRBJ2-7, with D tentatively TRBD2 (5 bases). With 1 base removed from V and 0 bases from J, the gap between germline ends came to 7 bases. This CDR3 spans 14 amino acids. Germline CDR1 is LNHNV and CDR2 is YYDKDF (reference sequence).

This chain's CDR3 is CASRTSGRAGEQFF. CDR3 DNA: TGTGCCAGCAGGACTAGCGGGAGGGCCGGTGAGCAGTTCTTC. The chain is built from TRBV7-2 and TRBJ2-1; TRBD2 matches 14 bases. Germline V gene lookup returns CDR1 SGHTA and CDR2 FQGNSA. This CDR3 is 14 amino acids long. Germline trimming cut 6 bases from V and 9 bases from J; bases unmatched to any gene: 4.

Comments on this clonotype: A much bigger clone sits one base away, suggesting this may be a read error. Since the CDR3 does not end with the conserved phenylalanine or tryptophan, this likely comes from a read error. J is TRBJ1-2 and V is TRBV28; D unresolved. Germline V CDR1 and CDR2: MDHEN, SYDVKM. Trimming took off 10 bases at V and 7 bases at J, with 13 bases between the two ends. The CDR3 contains 11 residues. This chain's CDR3 is CATGYLIGYTL. The DNA for the CDR3 is TGTGCCACCGGATACCTGATTGGCTACACCCTC.

This clonotype was counted many times. J is TRBJ2-3 and V is TRBV29-1, with a possible D match to TRBD2 (6 bases). The CDR3 covers 13 residues. Trimming pared 7 bases from V and 6 bases from J, leaving 17 bases between. Germline CDR1 SQVTM, CDR2 ANQGSEA. Here the CDR3 reads CSAGVEVRDTQYF. The CDR3 DNA sequence: TGCAGCGCGGGAGTCGAGGTGAGGGATACGCAGTATTTT.

This clonotype was seen at least ten times. The V gene is TRBV11-2, the J gene TRBJ1-1; perhaps TRBD1 as D (6 bases). V was cut by 6 bases and J by 1 base, with 15 bases left in between. The CDR3 contains 15 residues. The germline gives CDR1 SGHAT, CDR2 FQNNGV. The CDR3 here is CASSFRGQKNTEAFF. CDR3 DNA: TGTGCCAGCAGTTTCCGAGGACAGAAGAACACTGAAGCTTTCTTT.

There are many counts of this clonotype. The chain joins TRBV19 to TRBJ2-7; maybe TRBD1 (5 bases). Trimming removed 4 bases at V and 3 bases at J, with 13 bases between. This CDR3 spans 14 amino acids. Looked up from germline, CDR1 is LNHDA and CDR2 is SQIVND (reference sequence). Here the CDR3 reads CASSKTVDSYEQYF. The CDR3 nucleotides read TGTGCCAGTAGTAAGACAGTGGATAGCTACGAGCAGTACTTC.

This clonotype came up many times. The chain recombines TRBV2 with TRBJ2-2, with D perhaps matching TRBD1 or TRBD2 (5 bases each). Trimming cost V 3 bases and J 2 bases, with 7 bases left between them. Germline V gene lookup returns CDR1 SNHLY and CDR2 FYNNEI. CDR3 length: 14 residues. The CDR3 region has the DNA TGTGCCAGCAGTGAGGGACCCAACACCGGGGAGCTGTTTTTT. It codes for CASSEGPNTGELFF.

This clonotype was counted many times. The CDR3 here is CSARDRGRPEQRDTQYF. The CDR3 coding sequence is TGCAGTGCTAGGGACAGGGGCCGGCCCGAGCAACGAGATACGCAGTATTTT. The genes are TRBV20-1 and TRBJ2-3; 9 bases are shared with TRBD1. V was pared by 3 bases and J by 5 bases, with 15 bases of the junction left unmatched. The CDR3 spans 17 residues. Per germline, CDR1 DFQATT and CDR2 SNEGSKA (reference sequence).

This sequence joins TRBV19 and TRBJ1-5; a weak D match, TRBD1 (6 bases). Germline CDR1 and CDR2: LNHDA and SQIVND (reference sequence). The CDR3 covers 16 residues. The V and J ends lost 3 bases and 1 base respectively, with 13 bases between them. CDR3 nucleotide sequence: TGTGCCAGTAGTATTCGGAGAGGGGGAAGCAATCAGCCCCAGCATTTT. This encodes CASSIRRGGSNQPQHF.

Concerning this clonotype itself: The junction does not match germline at one end; this may be a read error. The gene calls are TRBV2 and TRBJ1-5, with no clear D. CDR3 length equals 14 residues. The V gene's germline CDR1 is SNHLY and CDR2 FYNNEI. The CDR3 coding sequence is TGTGTCAGCAGGACGACAAGGTATAATCAGCCCCAGCATTTT. It translates to CVSRTTRYNQPQHF.